This TCR beta chain is from a study of glioma-infiltrating T cells after dendritic cell vaccination. Only in-frame clones appear in the TCRdb table, and some are missing; sequencing was by immunoSEQ multiplex PCR. This sample has more than 95,000 clones, with 75% to 85% found just once. Germline CDR1 is MGHDK and CDR2 is SYGVNS. This CDR3 is built from 12 residues. V lost 6 bases and J lost 8; bases outside the gene matches: 4. This clone is a singleton in its sample. This sequence joins TRBV25-1 and TRBJ2-3, with TRBD2 matching over 8 bases. This TCR was recovered from a human donor with glioblastoma. The sequences come from blood, collected before dendritic cell vaccination. CDR3 residues: CASSPRGGTQYF. DNA of the CDR3: TGTGCCAGCAGCCCTCGGGGGGGTACGCAGTATTTT. The full variable domain, rest sourced from reference TRBV25-1 and TRBJ2-3, is EADIYQTPRYLVIGTGKKITLECSQTMGHDKMYWYQQDPGMELHLIHYSYGVNSTEKGDLSSESTVSRIRTEHFPLTLESARPSHTSQYLCASSPRGGTQYFGPGTRLTVL.